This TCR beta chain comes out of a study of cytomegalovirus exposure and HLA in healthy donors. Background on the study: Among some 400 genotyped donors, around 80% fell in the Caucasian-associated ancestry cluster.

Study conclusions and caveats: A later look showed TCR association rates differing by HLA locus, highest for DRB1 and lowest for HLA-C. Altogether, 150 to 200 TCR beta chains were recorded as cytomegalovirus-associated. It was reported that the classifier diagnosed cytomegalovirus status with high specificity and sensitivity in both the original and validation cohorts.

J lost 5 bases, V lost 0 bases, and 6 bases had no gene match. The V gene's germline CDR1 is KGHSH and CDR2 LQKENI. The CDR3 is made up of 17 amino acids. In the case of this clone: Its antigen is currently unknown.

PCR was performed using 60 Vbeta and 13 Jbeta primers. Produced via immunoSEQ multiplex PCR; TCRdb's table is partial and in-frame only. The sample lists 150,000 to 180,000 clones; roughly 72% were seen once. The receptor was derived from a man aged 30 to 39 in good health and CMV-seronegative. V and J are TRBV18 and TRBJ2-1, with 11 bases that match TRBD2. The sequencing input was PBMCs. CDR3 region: CASSPPLSGGANNEQFF. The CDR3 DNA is TGTGCCAGCTCACCACCGCTTAGCGGGGGGGCCAACAATGAGCAGTTCTTC.